This record looks at one T cell receptor (beta chain) sequence and its context. Its antigen is currently unknown. Noted treatment: approximately 9-day PBMC culture with coronavirus spike peptide pools or control peptides (ViraFEST assay). Every positive PCR date fell between March and December 2020, earlier than the US Alpha, Beta and Delta variants. The Oncomine TCR Beta short-read assay generated sequence data from the DNA of cultured CD4+ T cells. Genomic DNA was drawn out of CD4+ T cells grown in culture. Each CDR3 protein gets one entry after TCRdb re-called the PCR reads with MiXCR. The sample holds approximately 12,000 distinct CDR3 sequences, 50% to 55% seen once. These data are taken from a study of vaccination and CD4 T cells after COVID-19. Study at large: Convalescent individuals exhibited SARS-CoV-2 positivity on nasal swab PCR, with nine mild and one severe presentation. Six male and four female convalescents took part, two of them Hispanic.

Trimming removed 3 bases from V and 5 bases from J, with 2 bases in between. The germline V gene encodes CDR1 LNHDA and CDR2 SQIVND (reference sequence). The CDR3 runs to 11 residues. This clonotype was obtained from a human donor who had recovered from COVID-19. The rearrangement links TRBV19 to TRBJ1-5; D gene uncertain. Sequences were obtained from CD4+ T cells from blood, cultured in vitro. The CDR3 bases are TGTGCCAGTAGTATGGATCAGCCCCAGCATTTT. It is translated as CASSMDQPQHF.